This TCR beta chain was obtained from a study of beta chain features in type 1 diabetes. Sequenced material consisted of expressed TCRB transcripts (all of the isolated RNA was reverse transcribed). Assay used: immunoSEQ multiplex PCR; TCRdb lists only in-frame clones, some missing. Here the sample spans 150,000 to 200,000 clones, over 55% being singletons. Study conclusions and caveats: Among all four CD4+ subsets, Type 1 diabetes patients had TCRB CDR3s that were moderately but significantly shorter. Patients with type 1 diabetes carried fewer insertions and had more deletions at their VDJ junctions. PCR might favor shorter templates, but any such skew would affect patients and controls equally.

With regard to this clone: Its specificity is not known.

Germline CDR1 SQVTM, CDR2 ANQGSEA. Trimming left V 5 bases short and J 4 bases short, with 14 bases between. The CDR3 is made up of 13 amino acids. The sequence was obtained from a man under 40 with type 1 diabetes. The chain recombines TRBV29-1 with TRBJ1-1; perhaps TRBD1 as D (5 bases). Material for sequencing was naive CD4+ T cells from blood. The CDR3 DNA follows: TGCAGCGTTCTACCGACAGTGGGCACTGAAGCTTTCTTT. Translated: CSVLPTVGTEAFF.